This T cell receptor (beta chain) was captured in a study of identical twins. Broader study findings: There was an excess of low generation probability in the out-of-frame alpha sequences that twins shared. Its conclusions, products of cross-sectional statistical analysis, did not come from following the same donors.

This clonotype occurred a few times. Its antigen is not identified. A single record per CDR3 protein comes from TCRdb applying MiXCR to the 5' RACE reads. The sample includes approximately 210,000 distinct CDR3 sequences, approximately 5.9% of them seen just once. Looked up from germline, CDR1 is MNHEY and CDR2 is SMNVEV (reference sequence). Unmatched junction bases numbered 2, after V lost 2 bases and J lost 5 bases. The CDR3 totals 13 residues. These data also formed part of another study, on T cells expressing NK-cell markers. According to that study: Among CD8+ T cells from about six donors, dominant NKG2C+ clonotypes accounted for about 1.0-7.0%. The HCMV specificity of the expanded NKG2C+ T cell clones stayed unresolved.

This chain links TRBV27 with TRBJ2-7; 8 bases fit TRBD1. What was sequenced was CD8+ T cells sorted from blood. This receptor was taken from a woman under 30 in good health. This chain's CDR3 is CASSLLTGDEQYF. The CDR3 bases are TGTGCCAGCAGTTTACTGACAGGGGACGAGCAGTACTTC.